The present entry profiles one T cell receptor (beta chain) with its context. The clone's antigen remains unknown. Per-base qualities were not stored, and no clone one base away is much larger. This sample is drawn from a study of blood T cell repertoires in COVID-19 (dated by TCRdb to about 2020). In the study overall: The collaborator samples originated in the United States, Italy and Spain and spanned the acute and convalescent phases of COVID-19. Sample metadata almost always included a de-identified subject ID, COVID-19 status, age in years and sex. The dataset comprised deeply sampled blood TCRbeta repertoires from subjects exposed to, actively infected with, or recovered from COVID-19. Where available, HLA class I and class II types were obtained from metadata supplied by the sample provider rather than from assay-based typing. The samples were drawn from two sources: the first 160 participants of the ongoing ImmuneRACE study, and fewer than 1,500 subjects contributed by 6 global collaborators. The repertoires were released in a freely available public database intended as a resource for research on the immune response to SARS-CoV-2. The prospective study material was composed of cDNA or gDNA derived from T cells, B-cell-depleted T cells, or PBMCs.

From cysteine to phenylalanine, the CDR3 is 14 amino acids long. Only CDR3 DNA remains: 42 bases, in frame from the first base. Trimming removed 4 bases from V and 1 base from J, leaving 10 bases between the germline ends. The germline V gene (reference sequence) yields LGHDT for CDR1 and YNNKEL for CDR2. Points the paper makes about the study in general: How much clinical and demographic metadata was included differed by source and by participant, and the metadata was provided uncurated.

Whole blood was collected in K2EDTA tubes by collaborating institutions according to the institutions' own protocols. Collaborator samples were shipped for TCRbeta analysis as frozen whole blood, isolated PBMCs, or DNA extracted from either sample type. TCRbeta CDR3 regions were amplified from genomic DNA by means of the immunoSEQ Assay, a bias-controlled multiplex PCR. On the study's bioinformatics: Within the assay, amplification of reference gene primers was used to estimate how many nucleated cells each sample contained. To quantify the absolute abundance of each unique TCRbeta CDR3 rearrangement, sequence reads were collapsed and filtered. Productive Simpson clonality was computed per sample as the square root of Simpson's diversity index over productive rearrangements. As stored in TCRdb, this immuneACCESS dataset retains in-frame rearrangements with V and J assigned. A fraction of the clones does not appear; measured against another copy, unresolved V genes explain less than half of the discrepancy, and the remainder lacks a known reason. For V, J and clone size, that table is used; D and trimming come from the DNA. The sample includes some 80,000 clones, with more than 60% observed a single time. The ten largest clones take up less than 20% of the sample.

The receptor was isolated from a woman over 75 with active or convalescent COVID-19. The rearranged chain carries TRBV3-1 (or the pseudogene TRBV3-2) and TRBJ2-5; a tentative D call is TRBD1 (5 bases match). The sequencing sample was made of peripheral blood. The nucleotide sequence reads TGTGCCAGCAGCCGAACGACAGTCCAAGAGACCCAGTACTTC. Its protein reads: CASSRTTVQETQYF.